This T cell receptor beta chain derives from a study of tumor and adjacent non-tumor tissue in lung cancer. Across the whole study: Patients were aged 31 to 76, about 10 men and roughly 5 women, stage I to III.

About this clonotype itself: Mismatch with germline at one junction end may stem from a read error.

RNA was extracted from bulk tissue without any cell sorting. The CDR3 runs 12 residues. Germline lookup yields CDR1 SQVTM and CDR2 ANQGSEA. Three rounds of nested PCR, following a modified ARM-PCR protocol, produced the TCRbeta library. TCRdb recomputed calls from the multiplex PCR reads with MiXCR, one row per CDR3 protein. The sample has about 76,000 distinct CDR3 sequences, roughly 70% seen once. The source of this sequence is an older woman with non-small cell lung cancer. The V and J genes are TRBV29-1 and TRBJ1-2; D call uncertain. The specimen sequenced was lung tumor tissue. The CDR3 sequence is CNVEDGPYGYTF. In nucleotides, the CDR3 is TGCAACGTTGAGGACGGCCCCTATGGCTACACCTTC.